Listed below are T cell receptor beta chains from one sample, sequenced in a study of vaccination and CD4 T cells after COVID-19. The antigens these receptors bind are not known. TCRdb ran MiXCR on the PCR reads and lists one entry per CDR3 protein. The sample lists 15,000 to 17,000 distinct CDR3 sequences; over 50% were seen once. The sequenced sample consisted of CD4+ T cells from blood, cultured in vitro. These TCRs come from a human donor who had recovered from COVID-19. The CDR3 runs from the conserved cysteine through the conserved F or W. Where a row states a size, it is once, few, many or the class of an expanded clone; other rows omit it.

- TRBJ1-2 TRBV2 CASSLTGSANYGYTF
- TRBJ1-2 TRBV30 CAWAGFYGYTF
few TRBJ1-4 TRBV6-1 CASSITGATNEKLFF
- TRBJ1-5 TRBV6-2/TRBV6-3 CASSYSGTMQPQHF
- TRBJ2-2 TRBV7-8 CATPTGNGELFF
- TRBJ2-5 TRBV6-4 CASSGQETQYF
few TRBJ1-1 TRBV20-1 CSATRTFRSTEAFF
- TRBJ2-5 TRBV6-1 CASSEGGASGLETQYF
- TRBJ2-5 TRBV23-1 CASSQILPPASGRRETQYF
- TRBJ2-3 TRBV6-2/TRBV6-3 CASSDRDSRGDTQYF
- TRBJ1-3 TRBV20-1 CSARERVAGNTIYF
once TRBJ1-2 TRBV10-3 CAISEADYGYTF
- TRBJ1-1 TRBV7-9 CASSSAAGILQGTEAFF
- TRBJ1-2 TRBV28 CASSLNRNYEGYTF